These T cell receptor beta chains were read from a single sample in a study of cytotoxic CD8 clonotypes in ibrutinib-treated CLL. TCRdb's table, derived via immunoSEQ multiplex PCR, lists solely in-frame clones and lacks some. The data contain around 150,000 clones, 70% to 90% of them singletons. Sequenced here: PBMCs, sampled after 36 months of ibrutinib treatment. The receptor source for this set is a human donor with chronic lymphocytic leukemia. Both conserved end residues are part of each CDR3. The D gene is left open where the match is weak. The listing skips clone size in some rows; elsewhere it reads once, few, many or a size class.

D: .
J: TRBJ2-7
size: .
V: TRBV7-9
DNA: TGTGCCAGCAGCTTAGTTGGTGAGGGCGAGCAGTACTTC
CDR3: CASSLVGEGEQYF

D: TRBD1
J: TRBJ2-3
size: few
V: TRBV4-2
DNA: TGTGCCAGCAGCCAAGATCTGGACAGGGCCACAGATACGCAGTATTTT
CDR3: CASSQDLDRATDTQYF

D: .
J: TRBJ1-2
size: .
V: TRBV2
DNA: TGTGCCAGCAGTCCCTCTTACTATGGCTACACCTTC
CDR3: CASSPSYYGYTF

D: .
J: TRBJ1-2
size: .
V: TRBV29-1
DNA: TGCAGCGTTGTCGGCATCTATGGCTACACCTTC
CDR3: CSVVGIYGYTF

D: .
J: TRBJ2-7
size: few
V: TRBV7-3
DNA: TGTGCCAGCAGCTTGGATGGGGGAACCTACGAGCAGTACTTC
CDR3: CASSLDGGTYEQYF

D: .
J: TRBJ2-5
size: .
V: TRBV10-3
DNA: TGTGCCATCAGTGATGGGGAGACCCAGTACTTC
CDR3: CAISDGETQYF

D: .
J: TRBJ2-1
size: .
V: TRBV20-1
DNA: TGCAGTGCGTACGACAGAAATGAGCAGTTCTTC
CDR3: CSAYDRNEQFF

D: .
J: TRBJ1-5
size: .
V: TRBV10-1
DNA: TGCGCCAGCAGTGAGTCCGACCAACAAGCCCAGCATTTT
CDR3: CASSESDQQAQHF

D: TRBD1
J: TRBJ1-5
size: .
V: TRBV18
DNA: TGTGCCAGCTCACCCGACAGGGGAGCGACAAATCAGCCCCAGCATTTT
CDR3: CASSPDRGATNQPQHF

D: .
J: TRBJ2-5
size: .
V: TRBV5-6
DNA: TGTGCCAGCAGGCCTCGGGCCTCGTACCAAGAGACCCAGTACTTC
CDR3: CASRPRASYQETQYF

D: .
J: TRBJ1-2
size: .
V: TRBV25-1
DNA: TGTGCCAGCAGTTCCCTTGGTGGGGGGACCGGGAACAACTATGGCTACACCTTC
CDR3: CASSSLGGGTGNNYGYTF

D: .
J: TRBJ2-3
size: .
V: TRBV27
DNA: TGTGCCAGCAGTTTGACCCCCCGGGGCACAGATACGCAGTATTTT
CDR3: CASSLTPRGTDTQYF

D: .
J: TRBJ2-7
size: .
V: TRBV27
DNA: TGTGCCAGCAAGAGGTGGGGGGAGGCCTACGAGCAGTACTTC
CDR3: CASKRWGEAYEQYF

D: .
J: TRBJ1-5
size: .
V: TRBV10-3
DNA: TGTGCCATCAGTGAGATGGCAGGTCCCCAGCATTTT
CDR3: CAISEMAGPQHF

D: TRBD1
J: TRBJ1-6
size: .
V: TRBV7-2
DNA: TGTGCCAGCAGCCCAAAGACAGGGGCGAATTCACCCCTCCACTTT
CDR3: CASSPKTGANSPLHF

D: .
J: TRBJ1-1
size: .
V: TRBV7-9
DNA: TGTGCCAGCAGCTTAGCGCTGCCAGGAGAAGCTTTCTTT
CDR3: CASSLALPGEAFF

D: .
J: TRBJ2-7
size: once
V: TRBV4-2
DNA: TGTGCCAGCAGCCAAGTTAGGGCTGGTGTGCGATCCTACGAGCAGTACTTC
CDR3: CASSQVRAGVRSYEQYF

D: .
J: TRBJ1-5
size: .
V: TRBV5-1
DNA: TGCGCCAGCAGCTTGTCGGGCGGTGTAAGCAATCAGCCCCAGCATTTT
CDR3: CASSLSGGVSNQPQHF

D: .
J: TRBJ1-5
size: .
V: TRBV30
DNA: TGTGCCTGGAGTATTCGGACAGCCGCTTATAGCAATCAGCCCCAGCATTTT
CDR3: CAWSIRTAAYSNQPQHF

D: .
J: TRBJ1-5
size: few
V: TRBV2
DNA: TGTGCCAGCAGTCCAAATTATAGCAATCAGCCCCAGCATTTT
CDR3: CASSPNYSNQPQHF

D: .
J: TRBJ2-3
size: .
V: TRBV6-5
DNA: TGTGCCAGCAGTTACTCGAGTCAGGGTGCGCAGTATTTT
CDR3: CASSYSSQGAQYF

D: .
J: TRBJ2-7
size: few
V: TRBV11-2
DNA: TGTGCCAGCAGCTTAGTATCAGGCTACGAGCAGTACTTC
CDR3: CASSLVSGYEQYF

D: .
J: TRBJ2-1
size: .
V: TRBV6-5
DNA: TGTGCCAGCAGTTACTCGGGGGGCGGGGAGCAGTTCTTC
CDR3: CASSYSGGGEQFF

D: .
J: TRBJ1-5
size: .
V: TRBV5-1
DNA: TGCGCCAGCAGCTTTGATAGCAATCAGCCCCAGCATTTT
CDR3: CASSFDSNQPQHF

D: .
J: TRBJ1-1
size: few
V: TRBV4-1
DNA: TGCGCCAGCAGCCAGAAGTGGCCGGGGAGCACTGAAGCTTTCTTT
CDR3: CASSQKWPGSTEAFF

D: .
J: TRBJ2-5
size: .
V: TRBV6-5
DNA: TGTGCCAGCAGTTACTCGCCGGGGGAGAACCAAGAGACCCAGTACTTC
CDR3: CASSYSPGENQETQYF

D: .
J: TRBJ1-1
size: .
V: TRBV5-1
DNA: TGCGCCAGCAGCTTGGACGGTTTCGAAGCTTTCTTT
CDR3: CASSLDGFEAFF

D: .
J: TRBJ2-3
size: .
V: TRBV9
DNA: TGTGCCAGCAGCGTAGAAGATACAGATACGCAGTATTTT
CDR3: CASSVEDTDTQYF

D: TRBD2
J: TRBJ2-5
size: .
V: TRBV5-1
DNA: TGCGCCAGCAGCTTGGATGGTATGTCTAGCGGGGGACAGACCCAGTACTTC
CDR3: CASSLDGMSSGGQTQYF

D: .
J: TRBJ1-2
size: .
V: TRBV28
DNA: TGTGCCAGCAGTTGGGTTCGGCAGGGCGGTGGCTACACCTTC
CDR3: CASSWVRQGGGYTF

D: TRBD2
J: TRBJ2-3
size: .
V: TRBV5-1
DNA: TGCGCCAGCAGCTTGGCAGCCGGACTAGCGGGCACAGATACGCAGTATTTT
CDR3: CASSLAAGLAGTDTQYF

D: .
J: TRBJ1-2
size: few
V: TRBV5-1
DNA: TGCGCCAGCAGCCCCGGGACGGATAACTATGGCTACACCTTC
CDR3: CASSPGTDNYGYTF

D: .
J: TRBJ2-7
size: .
V: TRBV5-1
DNA: TGCGCCAGCAGCTTGAAGGGGGAGGTCCACGAGCAGTACTTC
CDR3: CASSLKGEVHEQYF

D: TRBD1
J: TRBJ2-5
size: few
V: TRBV6-1
DNA: TGTGCCAGCAGTGCGGCCGGGGACAGGGGGCAAGAGACCCAGTACTTC
CDR3: CASSAAGDRGQETQYF

D: TRBD1
J: TRBJ2-1
size: .
V: TRBV7-2
DNA: TGTGCCAGCAGCTTGGACAGGGGATCCTACAATGAGCAGTTCTTC
CDR3: CASSLDRGSYNEQFF

D: .
J: TRBJ1-3
size: .
V: TRBV9
DNA: TGTGCCAGCAGCGTAGCCGGCTCTGCGGGTACTGGAAACACCATATATTTT
CDR3: CASSVAGSAGTGNTIYF

D: .
J: TRBJ2-2
size: .
V: TRBV5-1
DNA: TGCGCCAGCAGCACTTGGACAGCGGCTACCGGGGAGCTGTTTTTT
CDR3: CASSTWTAATGELFF

D: TRBD2
J: TRBJ2-1
size: .
V: TRBV10-3
DNA: TGTGCCACCAGCCCCCTCAGGCACATTAGCGGGAGCTTCGGTGAGCAGTTCTTC
CDR3: CATSPLRHISGSFGEQFF

D: TRBD2
J: TRBJ2-2
size: .
V: TRBV18
DNA: TGTGCCAGCTCACCACCGGGCCGGGAGGTCACCGGGGAGCTGTTTTTT
CDR3: CASSPPGREVTGELFF

D: .
J: TRBJ2-2
size: .
V: TRBV7-3
DNA: TGTGCCAGCAGCTTAAGCAGGGTGGATACCGGGGAGCTGTTTTTT
CDR3: CASSLSRVDTGELFF

D: .
J: TRBJ2-7
size: .
V: TRBV5-1
DNA: TGCGCCAGCAGCGTAACGAACTACGAGCAGTACTTC
CDR3: CASSVTNYEQYF